The 8 T cell receptor beta chains reported below all come from one sample, sequenced in a study of cytomegalovirus exposure and HLA in healthy donors. PCR was performed using 60 Vbeta and 13 Jbeta primers. The table came from immunoSEQ multiplex PCR; TCRdb's copy has only in-frame clones and leaves some out. The repertoire includes roughly 88,000 clones, 60% to 85% of them detected once, and around 5.3% sits in the top ten. The sample consisted of PBMCs. The source is a man aged 30 to 45 in good health and CMV-seropositive.

The chain carries TRBV28 and TRBJ1-2; a possible D gene is TRBD1 (6 bases). Trimming shortened V by 5 bases and J by 4 bases, and 14 bases separated the two germline ends. Germline-derived CDR1 and CDR2 are MDHEN and SYDVKM. CDR3 size: 14 residues. In nucleotides, the CDR3 is TGTGCCAGCAGTACGACGACAGGCTTCTATGGCTACACCTTC. Its protein product is CASSTTTGFYGYTF.

This clone showed up just a few times. The chain joins TRBV10-2 to TRBJ2-1; no firm D call. CDR3 size: 11 residues. V dropped 10 bases and J dropped 6 bases, with 10 bases sitting between them. Germline lookup yields CDR1 WSHSY and CDR2 SAAADI. The CDR3 reads CATRRGNEQFF. CDR3 DNA: TGCGCCACCAGGCGTGGCAATGAGCAGTTCTTC.

V and J are TRBV5-1 and TRBJ2-7, with 14 bases fitting TRBD2. This CDR3 has 19 amino acids. After removal of 3 bases from V and 6 bases from J, the junction contained 17 bases not matched to a gene. Germline CDR1 SGHRS, CDR2 YFSETQ. The CDR3 sequence: CASSSPSGTSGSLGAEQYF. CDR3 nucleotide sequence: TGCGCCAGCAGCTCCCCTAGTGGGACTAGCGGGAGTCTCGGAGCCGAGCAGTACTTC.

There are a few counts of this clone. The genes are TRBV19 and TRBJ2-7, with a possible D match to TRBD2 (5 bases). The CDR3 spans 14 residues. The V end was cut by 7 bases, the J end by 1 base, with 14 bases between. CDR1 and CDR2 from the germline V gene are LNHDA and SQIVND (reference sequence). The CDR3 DNA reads as TGTGCCAGTATGGATACAAGGAGGTCCTACGAGCAGTACTTC. Residues: CASMDTRRSYEQYF.

The CDR3 DNA follows: TGTGCCAGCAGCTTAGGAATAGGGGACTACGAGCAGTACGTC. Translation: CASSLGIGDYEQYV. This rearrangement joins TRBV11-2 to TRBJ2-7; tentative D call: TRBD1 (5 bases). Germline V gene sequence: CDR1 SGHAT, CDR2 FQNNGV. The CDR3 has 14 amino acids. V lost 1 base and J 3 bases, leaving 10 bases between the germline ends.

This rearrangement joins TRBV7-8 to TRBJ2-6; weak D call: TRBD1 (6 bases). The CDR3 loop spans 17 amino acids. The germline V gene encodes CDR1 SGHVS and CDR2 FQNEAQ. V was clipped by 5 bases and J by 2 bases, with 16 bases between them. The CDR3 nucleotides are TGTGCCAGCAGCCCCAGACCCAGGGGCACTGGGGCCAACGTCCTGACTTTC. Its translation is CASSPRPRGTGANVLTF.

As regards this clone: The junction shows a germline mismatch at one end, possibly a read error. The J gene is TRBJ1-2, the V gene TRBV7-9; no clear D. From germline, CDR1 is SEHNR and CDR2 FQNEAQ (reference sequence). The CDR3 runs 12 residues. The CDR3 sequence: CSSTQNVYGYTF. Written as DNA, the CDR3 is TGTTCCAGCACCCAGAATGTATATGGCTACACCTTC.

V is TRBV5-1 and J is TRBJ2-4; 11 bases are shared with TRBD1. Germline CDR1 SGHRS, CDR2 YFSETQ. The V gene end was trimmed by 2 bases and the J gene end by 5 bases; junction bases not matched to a gene: 3. The length of the CDR3 is 15 residues. DNA for the CDR3: TGCGCCAGCAGCTTACGGACAGGGGGCCAAAACATTCAGTACTTC. Its translation: CASSLRTGGQNIQYF.